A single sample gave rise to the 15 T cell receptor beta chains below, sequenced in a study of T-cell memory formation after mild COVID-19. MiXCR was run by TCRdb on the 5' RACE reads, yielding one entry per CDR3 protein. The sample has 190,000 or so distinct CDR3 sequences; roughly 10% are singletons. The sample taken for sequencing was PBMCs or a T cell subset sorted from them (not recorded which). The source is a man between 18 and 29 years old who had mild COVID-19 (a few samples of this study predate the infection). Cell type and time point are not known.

CDR3 amino acids: CASSIGQAGGQYF. In nucleotides, the CDR3 is TGCGCCAGCAGCATTGGACAGGCGGGGGGCCAGTACTTC. The J gene is TRBJ2-5, the V gene TRBV5-1; D is possibly TRBD2 (8 bases). Deletions cut 4 bases from V and 10 bases from J, with 17 bases between. Germline V gene sequence: CDR1 SGHRS, CDR2 YFSETQ. This CDR3 region has 13 residues.

CDR3 region: CASSRGGAGYTF. CDR3 bases: TGTGCCAGCAGCCGGGGAGGGGCTGGCTACACCTTC. The V and J genes are TRBV3-1 and TRBJ1-2; perhaps TRBD1 as D (5 bases). The CDR3 spans 12 residues. V shed 4 bases and J shed 7 bases, with 10 bases lying between them. CDR1 is LGHDT, CDR2 YNNKEL, per germline (reference sequence).

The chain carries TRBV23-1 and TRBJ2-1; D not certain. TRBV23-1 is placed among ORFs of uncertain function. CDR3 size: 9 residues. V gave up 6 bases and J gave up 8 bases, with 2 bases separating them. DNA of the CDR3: TGCGCCAGCAGATATGAGCAGTTCTTC. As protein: CASRYEQFF.

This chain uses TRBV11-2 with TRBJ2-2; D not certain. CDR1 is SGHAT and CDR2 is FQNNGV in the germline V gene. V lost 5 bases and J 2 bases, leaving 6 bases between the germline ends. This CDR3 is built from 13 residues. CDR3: CASSPHNTGELFF. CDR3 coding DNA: TGTGCCAGCAGCCCACATAACACCGGGGAGCTGTTTTTT.

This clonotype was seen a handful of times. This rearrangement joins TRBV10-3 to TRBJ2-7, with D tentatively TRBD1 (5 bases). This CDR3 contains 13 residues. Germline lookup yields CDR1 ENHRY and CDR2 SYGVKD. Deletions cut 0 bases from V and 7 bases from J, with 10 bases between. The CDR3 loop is CAISESPGFEQYV. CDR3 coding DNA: TGTGCCATCAGTGAGTCTCCAGGGTTTGAGCAGTACGTC.

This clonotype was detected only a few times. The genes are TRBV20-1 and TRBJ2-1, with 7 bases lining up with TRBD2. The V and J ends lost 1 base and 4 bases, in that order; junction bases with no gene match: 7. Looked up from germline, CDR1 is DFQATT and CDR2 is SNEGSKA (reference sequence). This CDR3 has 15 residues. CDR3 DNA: TGCAGTGCTAGAGTTAGCGGGCGTATATACAATGAGCAGTTCTTC. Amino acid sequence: CSARVSGRIYNEQFF.

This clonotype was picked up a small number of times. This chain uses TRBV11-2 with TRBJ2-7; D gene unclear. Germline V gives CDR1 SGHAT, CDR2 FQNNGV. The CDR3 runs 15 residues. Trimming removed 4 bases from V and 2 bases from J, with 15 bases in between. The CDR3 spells CASSSLLGAAYEQYF. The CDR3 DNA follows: TGTGCCAGCAGCTCCCTTCTTGGTGCCGCCTACGAGCAGTACTTC.

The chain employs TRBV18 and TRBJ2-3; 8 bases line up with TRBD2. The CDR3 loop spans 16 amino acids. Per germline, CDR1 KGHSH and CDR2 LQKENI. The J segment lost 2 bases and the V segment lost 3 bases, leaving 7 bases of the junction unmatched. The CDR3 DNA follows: TGTGCCAGCTCACCGGGGCGGGGGGCCTCCACAGATACGCAGTATTTT. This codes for CASSPGRGASTDTQYF.

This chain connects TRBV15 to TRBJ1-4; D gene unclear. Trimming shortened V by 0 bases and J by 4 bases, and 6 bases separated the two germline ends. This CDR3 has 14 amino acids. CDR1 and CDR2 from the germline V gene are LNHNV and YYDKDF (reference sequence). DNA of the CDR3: TGTGCCACCAGCAGAGAAGCACGTAATGAAAAACTGTTTTTT. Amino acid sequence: CATSREARNEKLFF.

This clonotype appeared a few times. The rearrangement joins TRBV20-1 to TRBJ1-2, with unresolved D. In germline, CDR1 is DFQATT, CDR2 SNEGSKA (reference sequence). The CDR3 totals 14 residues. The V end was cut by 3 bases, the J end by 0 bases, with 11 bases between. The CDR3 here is CSASKQRTNYGYTF. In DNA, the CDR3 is TGCAGTGCTAGTAAGCAGCGGACTAACTATGGCTACACCTTC.

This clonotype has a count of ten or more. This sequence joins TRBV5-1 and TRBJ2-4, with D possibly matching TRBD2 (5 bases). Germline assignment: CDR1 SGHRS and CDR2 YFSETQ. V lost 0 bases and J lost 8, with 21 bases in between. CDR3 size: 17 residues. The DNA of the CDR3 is TGCGCCAGCAGCTTGGTGCTAGCCGGGAAGAGGTCACACATTCAGTACTTC. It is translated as CASSLVLAGKRSHIQYF.

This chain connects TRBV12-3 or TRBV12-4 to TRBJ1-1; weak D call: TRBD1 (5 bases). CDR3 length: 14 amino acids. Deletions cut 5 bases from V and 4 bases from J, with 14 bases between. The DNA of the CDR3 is TGTGCCAGCAGTCGCTCGCTCGGGGGCACTGAAGCTTTCTTT. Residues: CASSRSLGGTEAFF.

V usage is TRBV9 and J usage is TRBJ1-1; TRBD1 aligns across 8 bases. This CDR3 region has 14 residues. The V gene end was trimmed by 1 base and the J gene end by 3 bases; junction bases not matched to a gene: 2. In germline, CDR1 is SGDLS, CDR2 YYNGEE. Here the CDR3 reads CASSVMTGDTEAFF. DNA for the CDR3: TGTGCCAGCAGCGTAATGACAGGGGACACTGAAGCTTTCTTT.

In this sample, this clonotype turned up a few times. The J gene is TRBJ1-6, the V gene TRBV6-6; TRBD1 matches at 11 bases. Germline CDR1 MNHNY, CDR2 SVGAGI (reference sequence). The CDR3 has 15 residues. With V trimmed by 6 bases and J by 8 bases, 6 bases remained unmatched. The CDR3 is CASSLPGQGDSPLHF. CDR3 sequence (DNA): TGTGCCAGCAGCCTCCCGGGACAGGGGGATTCACCCCTCCACTTT.

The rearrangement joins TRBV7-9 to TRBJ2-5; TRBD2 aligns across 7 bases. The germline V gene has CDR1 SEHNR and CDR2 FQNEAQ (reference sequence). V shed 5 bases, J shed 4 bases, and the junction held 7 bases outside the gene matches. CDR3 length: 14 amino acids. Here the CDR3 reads CASSSGVAGETQYF. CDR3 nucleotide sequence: TGTGCCAGCAGCAGTGGGGTAGCGGGAGAGACCCAGTACTTC.